This TCR beta chain stems from a study of cytomegalovirus exposure and HLA in healthy donors. Study findings and constraints: Cytomegalovirus-associated TCR beta chains were listed, numbering more than 150. Analysis was carried out at a later point, and it linked a missense DCLRE1C variant to TCR beta V- and J-gene trimming.

The CDR3 spans 15 residues. Germline V gene data show CDR1 as ENHRY and CDR2 as SYGVKD. Both 60 Vbeta primers and 13 Jbeta primers went into the PCR. The repertoire was sequenced with immunoSEQ multiplex PCR; TCRdb's copy has only in-frame clones and lacks some. In the table there are approximately 160,000 clones, about 77% of which are singletons. This clone was recorded a few times. Its antigen remains unknown. Relative to the germline gene, one junction end is altered; a read error may explain this. This sequence originates from a woman aged 40 to 55 in good health and CMV-seropositive. Sequencing input: PBMCs. The chain joins TRBV10-3 to TRBJ1-2, with D maybe TRBD1 (5 bases). CDR3 loop: CAISESSGGDHLSLF. CDR3 bases: TGTGCCATCAGTGAGTCATCTGGAGGGGACCATTTAAGTCTCTTC.